A selection of T cell receptor beta chains follows, all from one sample in a study of blood T cell repertoires in COVID-19. Clones were sequenced by immunoSEQ multiplex PCR, and TCRdb holds only the in-frame ones, with some missing. The sample holds around 210,000 clones, roughly 80% seen once. The specimen was peripheral blood. The receptor set was obtained from a woman aged 80 or over with COVID-19, enrolled during active disease. CDR3s include the opening cysteine and the closing phenylalanine or tryptophan. A D gene is named only where the DNA matches it firmly. Clone size appears in some rows only: once, few, many, or a class for an expanded clone.

clone size,D gene,V gene,J gene,CDR3 DNA,CDR3 protein
once,NA,TRBV27,TRBJ1-2,TGTGCCAGCAGGGGAACAGGGCGCTATGGCTACACCTTC,CASRGTGRYGYTF
NA,NA,TRBV20-1,TRBJ1-6,TGCAGTGCTAGTCTCCAGGAACGTTCACCCCTCCACTTT,CSASLQERSPLHF
NA,TRBD2,TRBV27,TRBJ2-5,TGTGCCAGCAGCGCTAGCGGGGCCCAAGAGACCCAGTACTTC,CASSASGAQETQYF
NA,TRBD1,TRBV20-1,TRBJ2-7,TGCAGTGCCTTGGACAGGGCCGAGCAGTACTTC,CSALDRAEQYF
NA,NA,TRBV5-5,TRBJ2-6,TGTGCCAGCAGCTTGAGCCCCGCCTCGGGTAGAGTGGAAGGGGCCAATGTCCTGACTTTC,CASSLSPASGRVEGANVLTF
NA,TRBD1,TRBV5-1,TRBJ2-2,TGCGCCAGCAGCCCACGGACAGGGAACACCGGGGAGCTGTTTTTT,CASSPRTGNTGELFF
NA,NA,TRBV3-1/TRBV3-2,TRBJ2-1,TGTGCCAGCAGTCTACCGGGGAATGAGCAGTTCTTC,CASSLPGNEQFF
NA,NA,TRBV19,TRBJ2-1,TGTGCCAGTAGTCCTCTAGCACCCTCCTACAATGAGCAGTTCTTC,CASSPLAPSYNEQFF
few,NA,TRBV19,TRBJ1-5,TGTGCCAGTGGGACATCCTATAGCAATCAGCCCCAGCATTTT,CASGTSYSNQPQHF
NA,TRBD2,TRBV5-6,TRBJ2-3,TGTGCCAGCAGCTTGGCCCCCGGGAGGACCACAGATACGCAGTATTTT,CASSLAPGRTTDTQYF
NA,TRBD2,TRBV29-1,TRBJ2-3,TGCAGCGTCCTCCTAGCGGCGCGCACAGATACGCAGTATTTT,CSVLLAARTDTQYF
NA,NA,TRBV4-1,TRBJ1-2,TGCGCCAGCAGCCAAGCCGAGGAGGGGTATGGCTACACCTTC,CASSQAEEGYGYTF
once,TRBD1,TRBV18,TRBJ1-1,TGTGCCAGCTCATCAACGGGGGACAGGGGCTCGGTAGCTTTCTTT,CASSSTGDRGSVAFF
NA,NA,TRBV15,TRBJ2-7,TGTGCCACCAGCAGAGGGGGGCTAGCTCTCGAGCAGTACTTC,CATSRGGLALEQYF
NA,TRBD1,TRBV3-1/TRBV3-2,TRBJ1-2,TGTGCCAGCAGCCAAACAGGGGGCGCGGGTGGCTACACCTTC,CASSQTGGAGGYTF
NA,NA,TRBV12-3/TRBV12-4,TRBJ1-1,TGTGCCAGCAGTTTGTTTGCGGTGGGTGAAGCTTTCTTT,CASSLFAVGEAFF
NA,NA,TRBV18,TRBJ1-4,TGTGCCAGCTCACCAGGTTTTGGACAGCTCGGAGTTGGGGAAAAACTGTTTTTT,CASSPGFGQLGVGEKLFF
NA,NA,TRBV29-1,TRBJ1-1,TGCAGCGTTCAGGTGGCGAACACTGAAGCTTTCTTT,CSVQVANTEAFF
NA,NA,TRBV28,TRBJ1-2,TGTGCCAGCAGATTCCTCGACCAGACAGTTTATGGCTACACCTTC,CASRFLDQTVYGYTF
NA,TRBD1,TRBV19,TRBJ1-6,TGTGCCTCAAAGCCAGGGGGCAATTCACCCCTCCACTTT,CASKPGGNSPLHF
NA,NA,TRBV18,TRBJ1-3,TGTGCCAGCTCAGGGAGTCCTGGAAACACCATATATTTT,CASSGSPGNTIYF
NA,TRBD1,TRBV7-9,TRBJ1-2,TGTGCCAGCAGCTTAACAGGGGCCTATGGCTACACCTTC,CASSLTGAYGYTF
once,NA,TRBV5-6,TRBJ2-5,TGTGCCAGCAGCTTGGGACTACTGGAGACCCAGTACTTC,CASSLGLLETQYF
NA,TRBD1,TRBV6-5,TRBJ2-7,TGTGCCAGCAGAACCGGGACAGCGATCTACGAGCAGTACTTC,CASRTGTAIYEQYF
NA,NA,TRBV29-1,TRBJ1-1,TGCAGCGCCCCCGCCCAGATGAACACTGAAGCTTTCTTT,CSAPAQMNTEAFF
NA,TRBD1,TRBV5-4,TRBJ2-1,TGTGCCAGCAGCGCGGGACAGGCCGGTCTCACCTACAATGAGCAGTTCTTC,CASSAGQAGLTYNEQFF
NA,TRBD1,TRBV2,TRBJ1-1,TGTGCCAGCACAAGACAGGGGAGGAACACTGAAGCTTTCTTT,CASTRQGRNTEAFF
few,TRBD1,TRBV19,TRBJ2-6,TGTGCCAGTAGTACCTCACTCGGACAGGGAAGTGGGGCCAACGTCCTGACTTTC,CASSTSLGQGSGANVLTF
once,TRBD1,TRBV6-5,TRBJ2-7,TGTGCCAGCAGCCGGACAGGGGGCATTGTCGGGCAGTACTTC,CASSRTGGIVGQYF
NA,TRBD2,TRBV3-1/TRBV3-2,TRBJ2-7,TGTGCCAGCAGCCCTAGACTAGCGGTCCCTTCCTACGAGCAGTACTTC,CASSPRLAVPSYEQYF
NA,NA,TRBV23-1,TRBJ2-7,TGCGCCAGCAGTCGGCCGCAAGACCATCCGGGAGAACCCCACGAGCAGTACTTC,CASSRPQDHPGEPHEQYF
NA,TRBD2,TRBV6-1,TRBJ2-5,TGTGCCAGCAGTGAAGCTAGACTAGCGGGGGGCCAAGAGACCCAGTACTTC,CASSEARLAGGQETQYF
once,NA,TRBV28,TRBJ1-3,TGTGCCAGCTGCCCGTGGCTGGGGCAAGGAAACACCATATATTTT,CASCPWLGQGNTIYF
NA,NA,TRBV5-1,TRBJ1-4,TGCGCCAGCAGCCCGGACTGGACGCCGTCTAATGAAAAACTGTTTTTT,CASSPDWTPSNEKLFF
NA,NA,TRBV29-1,TRBJ2-2,TGCAGCGTTGACTTGCGAGTATCGGGCACCGGGGAGCTGTTTTTT,CSVDLRVSGTGELFF
NA,TRBD2,TRBV5-4,TRBJ2-7,TGTGCCAGCAGAAATGGACTAGCGGGCTCCTACGAGCAGTACTTC,CASRNGLAGSYEQYF
NA,NA,TRBV5-1,TRBJ1-4,TGCGCCAGCAGCTTGGGACAGAACAATGAAAAACTGTTTTTT,CASSLGQNNEKLFF
NA,NA,TRBV5-6,TRBJ2-7,TGTGCCAGCAGCTTCCCTAGCTCCTACGAGCAGTACTTC,CASSFPSSYEQYF
NA,NA,TRBV21-1,TRBJ2-7,TGTGCCAGCAGGGGGCTTTGCGGGCAGTACTTC,CASRGLCGQYF
few,TRBD1,TRBV20-1,TRBJ1-2,TGCAGTGCTGGGGACAGCTATGGCTACACCTTC,CSAGDSYGYTF
once,TRBD1,TRBV24-1,TRBJ1-5,TGTGCCACCAGTGACCGAGACAGGGTGATAAACAATCAGCCCCAGCATTTT,CATSDRDRVINNQPQHF
NA,NA,TRBV5-1,TRBJ2-5,TGCGCCAGCAGCTTGGCGGGGGACGAGACCCAGTACTTC,CASSLAGDETQYF
NA,NA,TRBV3-1/TRBV3-2,TRBJ2-7,TGTGCCAGCAGTGTCGCCTACGAGCAGTACTTC,CASSVAYEQYF
once,NA,TRBV4-1,TRBJ2-5,TGCGCCAGCAGCCAAGGAAGAGGGACCCAGTACTTC,CASSQGRGTQYF
NA,TRBD1,TRBV12-3/TRBV12-4,TRBJ2-1,TGTGCCAGCAAACAGGGGGCCAGCAATGAGCAGTTCTTC,CASKQGASNEQFF
once,TRBD1,TRBV5-1,TRBJ2-7,TGCGCCAGCAGCGGACAGGGCAGCTCCTACGAGCAGTACTTC,CASSGQGSSYEQYF
once,NA,TRBV29-1,TRBJ2-1,TGCAGCGTTGGTCCCCGGTTCTTC,CSVGPRFF
NA,TRBD1,TRBV7-2,TRBJ1-2,TGTGCCAGCAGCTTAGGACCTACAGGGGGCACCTTC,CASSLGPTGGTF
NA,TRBD2,TRBV9,TRBJ2-3,TGTGCCAGCAGCCCCGGCGGGGGGCCAGATACGCAGTATTTT,CASSPGGGPDTQYF